This T cell receptor (beta chain) came from a study of T-cell memory formation after mild COVID-19. Study observations and caveats: Detection of some responders pre-infection suggested pre-existing cross-reactive memory T cells participated. Clones contracting across day 15 to 85 had a balanced CD4/CD8 profile; later expanding clones leaned CD4+.

TCRdb re-called the 5' RACE reads with MiXCR, one entry per CDR3 protein. The sample shows hundreds of thousands of distinct CDR3 sequences, over 15% of them seen only once. This clonotype turned up a few times. The antigen remains unidentified. Trimming took 11 bases from V and 2 from J, leaving 10 bases between them. This CDR3 comprises 11 residues. CDR1 is LGHDT, CDR2 YNNKEL, per germline (reference sequence). The origin of this receptor is an adult woman who had mild COVID-19 (a few samples of this study predate the infection). Cell type and time point are not known. Source material: PBMCs or a T cell subset sorted from them (not recorded which). The chain recombines TRBV3-1 with TRBJ2-7, with D perhaps TRBD2 (7 bases). In DNA form, the CDR3 reads TGTGCCGCGGGGGCTACCTACGAGCAGTACTTC. Its protein is CAAGATYEQYF.